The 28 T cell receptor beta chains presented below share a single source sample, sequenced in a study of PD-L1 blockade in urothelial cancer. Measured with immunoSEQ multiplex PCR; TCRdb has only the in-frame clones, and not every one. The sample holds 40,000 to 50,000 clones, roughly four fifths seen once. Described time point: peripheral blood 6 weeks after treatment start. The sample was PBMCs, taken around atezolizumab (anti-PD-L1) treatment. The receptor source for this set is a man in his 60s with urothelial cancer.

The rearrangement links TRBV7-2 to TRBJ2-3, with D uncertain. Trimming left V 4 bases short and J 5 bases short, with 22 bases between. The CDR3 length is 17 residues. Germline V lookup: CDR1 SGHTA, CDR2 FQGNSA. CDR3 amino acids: CASSSQPTRTTGDTQYF. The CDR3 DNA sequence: TGTGCCAGCAGCTCGCAGCCCACTCGAACCACGGGAGATACGCAGTATTTT.

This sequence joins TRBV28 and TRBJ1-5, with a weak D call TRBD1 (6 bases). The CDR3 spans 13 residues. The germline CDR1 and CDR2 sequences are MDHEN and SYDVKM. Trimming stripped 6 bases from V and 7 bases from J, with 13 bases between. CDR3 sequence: CASSGGAWQPQHF. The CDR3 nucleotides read TGTGCCAGCAGCGGGGGGGCTTGGCAGCCCCAGCATTTT.

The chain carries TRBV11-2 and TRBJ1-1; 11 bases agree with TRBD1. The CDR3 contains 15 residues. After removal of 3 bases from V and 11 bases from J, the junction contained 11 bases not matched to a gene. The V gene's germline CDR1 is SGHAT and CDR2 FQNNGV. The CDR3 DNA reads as TGTGCCAGCAGCTTCGGACAGGGGGCTAGGAGTGGGGCTTTCTTT. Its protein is CASSFGQGARSGAFF.

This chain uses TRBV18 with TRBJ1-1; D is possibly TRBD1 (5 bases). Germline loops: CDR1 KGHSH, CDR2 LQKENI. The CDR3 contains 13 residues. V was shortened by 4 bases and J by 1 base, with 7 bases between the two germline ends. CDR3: CASSRDWNTEAFF. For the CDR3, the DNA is TGTGCCAGCTCACGGGACTGGAACACTGAAGCTTTCTTT.

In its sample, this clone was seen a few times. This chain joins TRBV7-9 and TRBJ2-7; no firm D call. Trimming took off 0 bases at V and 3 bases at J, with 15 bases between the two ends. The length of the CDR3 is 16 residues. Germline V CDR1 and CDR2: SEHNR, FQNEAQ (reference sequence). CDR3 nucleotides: TGTGCCAGCAGCTTAGCGGGCACAGTCACTCTCTACGAGCAGTACTTC. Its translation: CASSLAGTVTLYEQYF.

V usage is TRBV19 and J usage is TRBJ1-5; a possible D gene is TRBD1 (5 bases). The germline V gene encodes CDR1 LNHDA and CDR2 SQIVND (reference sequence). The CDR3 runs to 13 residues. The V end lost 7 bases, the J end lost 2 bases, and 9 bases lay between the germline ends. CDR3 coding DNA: TGTGCCAGTAAAGACAGAGGCAATCAGCCCCAGCATTTT. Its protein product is CASKDRGNQPQHF.

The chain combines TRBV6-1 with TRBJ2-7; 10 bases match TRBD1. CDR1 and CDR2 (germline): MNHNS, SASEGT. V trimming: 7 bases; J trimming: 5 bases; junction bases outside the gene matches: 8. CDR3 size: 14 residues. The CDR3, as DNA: TGTGCCAGCAATCCCCTAGGACAGGGGGACGAGCAGTACTTC. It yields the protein CASNPLGQGDEQYF.

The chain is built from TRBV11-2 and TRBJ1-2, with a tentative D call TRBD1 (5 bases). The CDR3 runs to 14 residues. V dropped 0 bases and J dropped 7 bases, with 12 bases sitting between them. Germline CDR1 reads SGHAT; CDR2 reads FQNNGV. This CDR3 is CASSLDWQGGGYTF. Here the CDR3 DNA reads TGTGCCAGCAGCTTAGATTGGCAGGGAGGTGGCTACACCTTC.

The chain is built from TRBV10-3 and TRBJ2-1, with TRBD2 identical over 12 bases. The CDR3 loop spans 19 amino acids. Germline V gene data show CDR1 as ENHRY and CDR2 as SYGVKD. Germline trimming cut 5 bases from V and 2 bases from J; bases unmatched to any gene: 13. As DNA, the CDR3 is TGTGCCATCAGTTTAGACAGGGGATCTAGCGGGAGGGCCTACAATGAGCAGTTCTTC. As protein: CAISLDRGSSGRAYNEQFF.

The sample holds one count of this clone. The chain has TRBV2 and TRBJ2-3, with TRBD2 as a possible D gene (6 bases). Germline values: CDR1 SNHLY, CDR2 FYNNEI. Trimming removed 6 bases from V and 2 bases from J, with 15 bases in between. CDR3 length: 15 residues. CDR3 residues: CASRSGLLSTDTQYF. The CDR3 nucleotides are TGTGCCAGCAGATCGGGACTTCTCTCCACAGATACGCAGTATTTT.

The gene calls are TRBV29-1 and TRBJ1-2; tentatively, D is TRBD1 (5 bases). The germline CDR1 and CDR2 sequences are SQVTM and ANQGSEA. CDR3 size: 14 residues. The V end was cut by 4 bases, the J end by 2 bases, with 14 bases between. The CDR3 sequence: CSVAPRQRNYGYTF. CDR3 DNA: TGCAGCGTTGCTCCTCGACAGCGAAACTATGGCTACACCTTC.

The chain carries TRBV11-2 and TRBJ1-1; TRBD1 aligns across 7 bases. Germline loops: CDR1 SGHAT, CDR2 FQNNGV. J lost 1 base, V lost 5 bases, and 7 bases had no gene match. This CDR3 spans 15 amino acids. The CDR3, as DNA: TGTGCCAGCAGCCCACTCAGGGGGGCGAACACTGAAGCTTTCTTT. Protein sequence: CASSPLRGANTEAFF.

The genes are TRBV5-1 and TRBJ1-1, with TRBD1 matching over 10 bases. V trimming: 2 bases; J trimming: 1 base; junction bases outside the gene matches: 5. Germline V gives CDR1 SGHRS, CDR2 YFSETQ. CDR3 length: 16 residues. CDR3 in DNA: TGCGCCAGCAGCTTTAACCGACAGGGGGCGAACACTGAAGCTTTCTTT. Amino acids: CASSFNRQGANTEAFF.

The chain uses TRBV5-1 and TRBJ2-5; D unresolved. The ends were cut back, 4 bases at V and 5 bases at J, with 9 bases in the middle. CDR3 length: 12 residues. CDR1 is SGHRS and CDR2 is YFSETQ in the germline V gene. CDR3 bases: TGCGCCAGCAGCCCCCCGGAGGAGACCCAGTACTTC. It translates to CASSPPEETQYF.

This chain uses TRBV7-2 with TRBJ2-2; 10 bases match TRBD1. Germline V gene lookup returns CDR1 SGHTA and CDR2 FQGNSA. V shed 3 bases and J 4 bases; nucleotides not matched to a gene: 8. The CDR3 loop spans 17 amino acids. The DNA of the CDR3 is TGTGCCAGCAGCTTCACCGGGACAGGGGTCGGCACCGGGGAGCTGTTTTTT. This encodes CASSFTGTGVGTGELFF.

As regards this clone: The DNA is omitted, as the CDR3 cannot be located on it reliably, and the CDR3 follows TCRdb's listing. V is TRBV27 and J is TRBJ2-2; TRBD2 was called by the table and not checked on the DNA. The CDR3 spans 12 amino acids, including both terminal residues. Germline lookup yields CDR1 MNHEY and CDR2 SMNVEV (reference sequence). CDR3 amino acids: CASSTSSGELFF.

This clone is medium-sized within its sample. CDR3 DNA sequence: TGCGCCAGCAGTGGTAACCGGGAGCAGTTCTTC. The encoded protein is CASSGNREQFF. This rearrangement joins TRBV10-1 to TRBJ2-1; D gene unclear. This CDR3 comprises 11 residues. V shed 4 bases and J shed 10 bases, with 8 bases lying between them. Germline V gene lookup returns CDR1 WNHNN and CDR2 SYGVQD (reference sequence).

This CDR3 is CATSSGGRETQYF. The CDR3 region has the DNA TGTGCCACCAGCAGTGGAGGTCGGGAGACCCAGTACTTC. This chain joins TRBV15 and TRBJ2-5; D possibly corresponds to TRBD2 (5 bases). There are 13 residues in the CDR3. Per germline, CDR1 LNHNV and CDR2 YYDKDF (reference sequence). V dropped 3 bases and J dropped 5 bases, with 10 bases sitting between them.

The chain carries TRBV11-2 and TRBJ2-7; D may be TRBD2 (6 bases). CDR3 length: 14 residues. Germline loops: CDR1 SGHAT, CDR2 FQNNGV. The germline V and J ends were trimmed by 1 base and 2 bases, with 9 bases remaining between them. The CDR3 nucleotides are TGTGCCAGCAGCTTAGGGGCGGGGACCTACGAGCAGTACTTC. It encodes CASSLGAGTYEQYF.

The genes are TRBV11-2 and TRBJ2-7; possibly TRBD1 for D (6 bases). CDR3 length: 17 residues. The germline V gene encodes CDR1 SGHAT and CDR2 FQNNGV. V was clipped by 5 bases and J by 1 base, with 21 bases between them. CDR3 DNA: TGTGCCAGCAGCCCAATCCCGGGGTTGAGGGGGTCCTACGAGCAGTACTTC. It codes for CASSPIPGLRGSYEQYF.

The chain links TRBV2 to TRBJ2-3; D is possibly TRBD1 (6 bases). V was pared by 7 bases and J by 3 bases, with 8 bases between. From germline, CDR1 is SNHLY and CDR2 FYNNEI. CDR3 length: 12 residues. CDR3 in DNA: TGTGCCAGCAATCAGGGGACAGATACGCAGTATTTT. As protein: CASNQGTDTQYF.

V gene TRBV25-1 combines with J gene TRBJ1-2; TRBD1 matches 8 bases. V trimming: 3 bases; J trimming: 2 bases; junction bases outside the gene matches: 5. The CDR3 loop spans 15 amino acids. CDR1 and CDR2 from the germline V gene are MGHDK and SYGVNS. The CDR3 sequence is CASSDRTGRNYGYTF. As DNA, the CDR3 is TGTGCCAGCAGTGACCGGACAGGGCGCAACTATGGCTACACCTTC.

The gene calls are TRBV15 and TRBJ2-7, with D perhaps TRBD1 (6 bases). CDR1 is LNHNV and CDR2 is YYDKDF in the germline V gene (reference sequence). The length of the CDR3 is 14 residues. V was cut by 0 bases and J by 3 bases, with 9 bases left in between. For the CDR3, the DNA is TGTGCCACCAGCAGAGAGACAGGCCTCTACGAGCAGTACTTC. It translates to CATSRETGLYEQYF.

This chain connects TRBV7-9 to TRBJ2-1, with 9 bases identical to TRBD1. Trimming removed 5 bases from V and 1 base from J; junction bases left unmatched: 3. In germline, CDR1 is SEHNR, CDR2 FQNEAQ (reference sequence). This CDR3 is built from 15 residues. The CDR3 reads CASSMDRGSYNEQFF. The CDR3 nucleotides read TGTGCCAGCAGCATGGACAGGGGATCCTACAATGAGCAGTTCTTC.

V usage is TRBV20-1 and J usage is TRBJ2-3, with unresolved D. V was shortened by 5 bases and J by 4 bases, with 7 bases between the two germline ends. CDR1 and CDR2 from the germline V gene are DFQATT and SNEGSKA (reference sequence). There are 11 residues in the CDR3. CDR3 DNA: TGCAGTGCTCCTTTTCCAGATACGCAGTATTTT. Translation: CSAPFPDTQYF.

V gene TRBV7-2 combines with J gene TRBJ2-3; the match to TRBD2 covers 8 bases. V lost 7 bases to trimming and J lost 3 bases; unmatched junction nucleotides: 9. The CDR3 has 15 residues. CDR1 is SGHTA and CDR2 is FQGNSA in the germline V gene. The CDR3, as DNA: TGTGCCAGCACCCCGAGTGGACTAGCAACAGATACGCAGTATTTT. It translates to CASTPSGLATDTQYF.

The CDR3 nucleotides are TGTGCCAGTAAAGTGGGTGGGCAGCGGGAGAACAATGAGCAGTTCTTC. Translating it yields CASKVGGQRENNEQFF. The chain is built from TRBV19 and TRBJ2-1; 8 bases line up with TRBD2. The V segment lost 7 bases and the J segment 5 bases; nucleotides outside the gene matches: 13. The CDR3 spans 16 residues. Per germline, CDR1 LNHDA and CDR2 SQIVND (reference sequence).

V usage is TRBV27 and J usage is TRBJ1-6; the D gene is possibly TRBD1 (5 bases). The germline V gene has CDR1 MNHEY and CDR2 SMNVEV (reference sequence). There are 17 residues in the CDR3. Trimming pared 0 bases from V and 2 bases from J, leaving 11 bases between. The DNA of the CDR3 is TGTGCCAGCAGTTTATCGAAAAGGGGCACCTATAATTCACCCCTCCACTTT. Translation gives CASSLSKRGTYNSPLHF.